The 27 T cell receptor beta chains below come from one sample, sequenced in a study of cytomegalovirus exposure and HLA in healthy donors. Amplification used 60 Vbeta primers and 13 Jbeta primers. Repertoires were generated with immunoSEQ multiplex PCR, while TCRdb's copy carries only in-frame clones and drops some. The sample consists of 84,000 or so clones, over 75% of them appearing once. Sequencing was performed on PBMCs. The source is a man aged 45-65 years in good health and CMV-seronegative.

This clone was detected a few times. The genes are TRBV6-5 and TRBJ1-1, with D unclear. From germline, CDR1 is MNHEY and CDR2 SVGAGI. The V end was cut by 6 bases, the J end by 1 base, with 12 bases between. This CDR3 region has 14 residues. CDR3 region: CASSPRRRNTEAFF. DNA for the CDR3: TGTGCCAGCAGCCCACGGAGAAGGAACACTGAAGCTTTCTTT.

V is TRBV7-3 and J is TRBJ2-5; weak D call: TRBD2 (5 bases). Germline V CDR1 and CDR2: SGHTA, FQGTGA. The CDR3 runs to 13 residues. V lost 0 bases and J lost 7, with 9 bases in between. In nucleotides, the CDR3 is TGTGCCAGCAGCTTAACAGGAAGCGGGACCCAGTACTTC. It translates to CASSLTGSGTQYF.

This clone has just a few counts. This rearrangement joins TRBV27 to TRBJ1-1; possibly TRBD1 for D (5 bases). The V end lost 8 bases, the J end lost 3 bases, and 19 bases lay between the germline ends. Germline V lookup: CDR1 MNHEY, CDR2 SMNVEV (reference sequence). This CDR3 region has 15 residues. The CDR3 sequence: CASSNGGAQDTEAFF. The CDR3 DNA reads TGTGCCAGCTCGAACGGCGGGGCGCAGGACACTGAAGCTTTCTTT.

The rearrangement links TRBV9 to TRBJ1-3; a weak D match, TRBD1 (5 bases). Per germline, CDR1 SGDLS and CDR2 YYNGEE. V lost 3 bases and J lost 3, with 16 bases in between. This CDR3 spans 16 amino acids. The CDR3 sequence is CASSGQAGGFGNTIYF. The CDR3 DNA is TGTGCCAGCAGCGGCCAAGCGGGGGGGTTTGGAAACACCATATATTTT.

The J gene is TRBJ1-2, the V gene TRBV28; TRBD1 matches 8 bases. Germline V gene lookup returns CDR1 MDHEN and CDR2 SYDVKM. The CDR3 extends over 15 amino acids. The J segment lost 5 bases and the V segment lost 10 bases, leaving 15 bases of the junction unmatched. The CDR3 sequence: CAIPSSGTGHYGYTF. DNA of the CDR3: TGTGCCATCCCCTCGTCGGGGACAGGTCATTATGGCTACACCTTC.

CDR3 in amino acids: CASRPPRGESQTQYF. The CDR3 DNA reads TGTGCCAGCAGACCCCCTCGGGGGGAGAGTCAGACCCAGTACTTC. This chain joins TRBV28 and TRBJ2-5; 7 bases align to TRBD2. The CDR3 runs to 15 residues. Germline assignment: CDR1 MDHEN and CDR2 SYDVKM. V trimming: 6 bases; J trimming: 6 bases; junction bases outside the gene matches: 13.

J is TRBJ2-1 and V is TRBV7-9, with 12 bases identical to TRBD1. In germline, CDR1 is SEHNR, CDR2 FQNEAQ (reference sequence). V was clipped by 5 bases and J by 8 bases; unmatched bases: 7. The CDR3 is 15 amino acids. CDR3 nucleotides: TGTGCCAGCAGCCCAGGGACAGGGGGCTTTGATGAGCAGTTCTTC. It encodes CASSPGTGGFDEQFF.

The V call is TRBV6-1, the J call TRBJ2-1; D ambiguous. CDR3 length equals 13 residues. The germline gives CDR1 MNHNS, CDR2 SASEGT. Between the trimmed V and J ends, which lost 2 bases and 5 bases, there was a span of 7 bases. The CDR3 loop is CASSELWHNEQFF. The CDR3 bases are TGTGCCAGCAGTGAATTGTGGCACAATGAGCAGTTCTTC.

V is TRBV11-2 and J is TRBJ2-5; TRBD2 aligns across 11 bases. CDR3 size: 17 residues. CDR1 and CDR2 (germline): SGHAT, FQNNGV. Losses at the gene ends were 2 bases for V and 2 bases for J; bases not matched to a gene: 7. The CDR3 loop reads CASSLRGASGGQETQYF. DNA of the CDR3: TGTGCCAGCAGCTTAAGGGGGGCTAGCGGGGGGCAAGAGACCCAGTACTTC.

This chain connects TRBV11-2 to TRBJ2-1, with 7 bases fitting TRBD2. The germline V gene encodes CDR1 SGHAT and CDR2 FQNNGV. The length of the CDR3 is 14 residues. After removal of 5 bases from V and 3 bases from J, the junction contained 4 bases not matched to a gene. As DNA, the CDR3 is TGTGCCAGCAGCCTAAGCGGGAACTACAATGAGCAGTTCTTC. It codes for CASSLSGNYNEQFF.

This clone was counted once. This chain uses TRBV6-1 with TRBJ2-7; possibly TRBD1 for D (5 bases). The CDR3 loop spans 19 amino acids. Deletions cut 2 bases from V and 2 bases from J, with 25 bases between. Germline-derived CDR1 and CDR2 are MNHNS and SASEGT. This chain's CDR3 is CASSERADSYLPPTYEQYF. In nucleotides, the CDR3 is TGTGCCAGCAGTGAAAGGGCCGACAGCTACCTTCCACCTACCTACGAGCAGTACTTC.

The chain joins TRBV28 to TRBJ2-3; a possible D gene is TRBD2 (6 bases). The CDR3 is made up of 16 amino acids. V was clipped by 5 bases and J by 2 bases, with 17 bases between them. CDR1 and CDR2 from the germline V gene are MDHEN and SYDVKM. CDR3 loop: CASSPLAWGVTDTQYF. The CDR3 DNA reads TGTGCCAGCAGTCCTCTCGCGTGGGGGGTCACAGATACGCAGTATTTT.

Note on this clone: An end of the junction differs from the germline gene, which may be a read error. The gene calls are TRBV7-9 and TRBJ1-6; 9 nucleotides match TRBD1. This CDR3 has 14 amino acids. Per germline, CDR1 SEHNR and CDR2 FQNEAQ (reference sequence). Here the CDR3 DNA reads TGTTCCAGCAGCTCCGGACAGGGGAGCTCACCCCTCCACTTT. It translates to CSSSSGQGSSPLHF.

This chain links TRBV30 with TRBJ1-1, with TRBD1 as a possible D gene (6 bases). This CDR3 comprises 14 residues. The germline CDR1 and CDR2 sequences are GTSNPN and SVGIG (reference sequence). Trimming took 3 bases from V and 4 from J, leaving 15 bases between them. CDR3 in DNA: TGTGCCTGGAGGCAACAGGGATCTGGCACTGAAGCTTTCTTT. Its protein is CAWRQQGSGTEAFF.

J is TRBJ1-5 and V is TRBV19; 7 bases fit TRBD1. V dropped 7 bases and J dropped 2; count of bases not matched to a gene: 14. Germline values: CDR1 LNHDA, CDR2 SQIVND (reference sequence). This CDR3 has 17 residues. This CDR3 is CASTKLTGAGGNQPQHF. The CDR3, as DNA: TGTGCCAGTACCAAACTCACAGGGGCCGGGGGCAATCAGCCCCAGCATTTT.

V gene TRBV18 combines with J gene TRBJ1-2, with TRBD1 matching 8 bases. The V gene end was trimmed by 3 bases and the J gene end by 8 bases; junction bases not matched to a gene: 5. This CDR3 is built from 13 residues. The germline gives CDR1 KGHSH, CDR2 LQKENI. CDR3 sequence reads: CASSPLDRDGYTF. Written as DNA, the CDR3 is TGTGCCAGCTCACCCTTGGACAGGGACGGCTACACCTTC.

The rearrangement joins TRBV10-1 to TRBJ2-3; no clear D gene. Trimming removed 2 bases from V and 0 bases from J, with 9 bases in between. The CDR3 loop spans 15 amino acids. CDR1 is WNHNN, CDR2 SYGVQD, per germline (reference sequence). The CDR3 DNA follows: TGCGCCAGCAGTGAGACATCTAGTAGCACAGATACGCAGTATTTT. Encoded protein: CASSETSSSTDTQYF.

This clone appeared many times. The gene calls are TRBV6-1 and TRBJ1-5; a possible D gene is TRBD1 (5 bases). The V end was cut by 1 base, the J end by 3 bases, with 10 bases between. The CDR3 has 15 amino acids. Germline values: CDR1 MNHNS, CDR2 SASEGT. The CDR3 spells CASSEGQGPNQPQHF. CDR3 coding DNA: TGTGCCAGCAGTGAAGGGCAGGGCCCCAATCAGCCCCAGCATTTT.

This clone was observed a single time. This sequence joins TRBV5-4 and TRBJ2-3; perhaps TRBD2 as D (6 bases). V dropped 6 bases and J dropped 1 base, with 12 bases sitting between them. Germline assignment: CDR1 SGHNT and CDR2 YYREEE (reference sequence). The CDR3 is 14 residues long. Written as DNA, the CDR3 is TGTGCCAGCACCTCTTGGGGGGGCACAGATACGCAGTATTTT. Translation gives CASTSWGGTDTQYF.

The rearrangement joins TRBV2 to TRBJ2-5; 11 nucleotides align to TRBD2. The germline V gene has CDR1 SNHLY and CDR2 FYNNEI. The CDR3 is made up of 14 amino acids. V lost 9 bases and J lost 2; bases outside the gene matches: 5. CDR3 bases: TGTGCCAGGGCGGGACTAGCGGATCAAGAGACCCAGTACTTC. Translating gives CARAGLADQETQYF.

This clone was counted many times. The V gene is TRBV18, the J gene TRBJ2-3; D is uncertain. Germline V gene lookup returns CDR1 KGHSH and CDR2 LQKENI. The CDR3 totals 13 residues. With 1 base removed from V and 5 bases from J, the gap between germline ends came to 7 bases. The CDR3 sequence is CASSPHPQDTQYF. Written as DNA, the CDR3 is TGTGCCAGCTCACCACATCCCCAAGATACGCAGTATTTT.

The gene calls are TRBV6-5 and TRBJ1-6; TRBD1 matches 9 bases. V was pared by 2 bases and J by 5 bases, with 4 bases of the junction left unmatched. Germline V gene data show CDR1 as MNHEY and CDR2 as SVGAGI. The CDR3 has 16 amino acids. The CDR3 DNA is TGTGCCAGCAGTTACGGTGGGACAGGGAATAATTCACCCCTCCACTTT. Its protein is CASSYGGTGNNSPLHF.

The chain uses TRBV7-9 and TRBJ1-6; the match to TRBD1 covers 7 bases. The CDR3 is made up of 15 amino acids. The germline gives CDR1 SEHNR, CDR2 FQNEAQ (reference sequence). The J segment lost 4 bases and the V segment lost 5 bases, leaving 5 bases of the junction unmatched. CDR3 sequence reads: CASSPGDRYNSPLHF. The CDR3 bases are TGTGCCAGCAGCCCCGGGGACAGATATAATTCACCCCTCCACTTT.

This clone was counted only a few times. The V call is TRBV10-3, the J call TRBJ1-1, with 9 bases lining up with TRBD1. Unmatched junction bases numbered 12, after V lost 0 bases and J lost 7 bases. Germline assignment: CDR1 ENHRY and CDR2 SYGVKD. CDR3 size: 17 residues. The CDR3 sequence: CAISESSTGGATDEAFF. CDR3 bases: TGTGCCATCAGTGAGTCTTCGACAGGGGGAGCGACGGATGAAGCTTTCTTT.

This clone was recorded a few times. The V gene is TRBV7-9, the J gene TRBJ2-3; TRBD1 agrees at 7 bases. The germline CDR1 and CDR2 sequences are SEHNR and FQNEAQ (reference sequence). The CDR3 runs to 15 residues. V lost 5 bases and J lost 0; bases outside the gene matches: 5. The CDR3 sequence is CASSRQGPSTDTQYF. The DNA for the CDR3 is TGTGCCAGCAGCCGACAGGGACCTAGCACAGATACGCAGTATTTT.

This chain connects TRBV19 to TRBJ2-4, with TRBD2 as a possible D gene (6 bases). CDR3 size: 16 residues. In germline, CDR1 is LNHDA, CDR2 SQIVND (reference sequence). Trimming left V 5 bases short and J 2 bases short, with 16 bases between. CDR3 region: CASSRTGVYPKNIQYF. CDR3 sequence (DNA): TGTGCCAGTAGTCGGACGGGGGTTTACCCCAAAAACATTCAGTACTTC.

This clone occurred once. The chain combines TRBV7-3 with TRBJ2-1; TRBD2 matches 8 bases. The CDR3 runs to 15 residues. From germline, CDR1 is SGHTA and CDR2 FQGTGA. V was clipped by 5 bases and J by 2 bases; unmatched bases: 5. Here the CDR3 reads CASSPAGGPYNEQFF. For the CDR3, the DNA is TGTGCCAGCAGCCCCGCGGGGGGCCCCTACAATGAGCAGTTCTTC.